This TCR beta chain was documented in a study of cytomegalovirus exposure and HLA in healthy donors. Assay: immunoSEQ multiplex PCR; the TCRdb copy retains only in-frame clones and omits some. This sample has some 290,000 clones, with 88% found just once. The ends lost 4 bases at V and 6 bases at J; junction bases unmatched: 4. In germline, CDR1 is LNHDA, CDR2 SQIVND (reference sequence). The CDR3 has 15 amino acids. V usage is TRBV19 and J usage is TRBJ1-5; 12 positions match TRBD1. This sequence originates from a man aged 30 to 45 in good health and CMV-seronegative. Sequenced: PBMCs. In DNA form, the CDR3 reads TGTGCCAGTAGTACAGGGACAGGGGGCGGTCAGCCCCAGCATTTT. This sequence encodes CASSTGTGGGQPQHF.